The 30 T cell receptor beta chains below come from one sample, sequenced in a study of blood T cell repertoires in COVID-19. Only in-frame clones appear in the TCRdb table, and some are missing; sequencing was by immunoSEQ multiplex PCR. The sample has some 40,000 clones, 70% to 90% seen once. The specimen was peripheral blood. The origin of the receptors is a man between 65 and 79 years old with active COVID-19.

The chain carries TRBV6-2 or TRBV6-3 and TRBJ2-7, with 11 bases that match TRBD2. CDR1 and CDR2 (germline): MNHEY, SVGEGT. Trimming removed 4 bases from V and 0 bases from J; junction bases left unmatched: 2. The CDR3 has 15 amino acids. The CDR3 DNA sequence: TGTGCCAGCAGTTGGCTAGCGGGGGGCTCCTACGAGCAGTACTTC. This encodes CASSWLAGGSYEQYF.

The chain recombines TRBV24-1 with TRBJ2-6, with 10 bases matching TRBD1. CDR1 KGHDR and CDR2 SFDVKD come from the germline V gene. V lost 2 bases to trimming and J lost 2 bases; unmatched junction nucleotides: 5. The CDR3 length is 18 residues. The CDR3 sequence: CATSDWGTGVAGANVLTF. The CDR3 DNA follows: TGTGCCACCAGTGATTGGGGGACAGGGGTTGCTGGGGCCAACGTCCTGACTTTC.

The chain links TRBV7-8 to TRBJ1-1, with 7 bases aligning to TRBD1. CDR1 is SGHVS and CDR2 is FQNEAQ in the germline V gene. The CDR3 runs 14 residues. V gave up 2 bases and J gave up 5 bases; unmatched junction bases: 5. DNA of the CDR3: TGTGCCAGCAGCTTATCAGGGGGTAATACTGAAGCTTTCTTT. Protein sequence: CASSLSGGNTEAFF.

The CDR3 sequence is CASSTGGTDTQYF. The CDR3, as DNA: TGTGCCAGTAGTACGGGGGGAACAGATACGCAGTATTTT. The chain couples TRBV19 to TRBJ2-3, with 7 bases lining up with TRBD2. Germline CDR1 is LNHDA and CDR2 is SQIVND (reference sequence). The CDR3 covers 13 residues. Trimming cost V 4 bases and J 3 bases; bases outside gene matches: 1.

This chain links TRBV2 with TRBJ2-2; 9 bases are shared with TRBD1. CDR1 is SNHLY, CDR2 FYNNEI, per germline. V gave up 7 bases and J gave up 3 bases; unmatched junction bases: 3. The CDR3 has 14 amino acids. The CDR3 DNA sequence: TGTGCCAGCACCCGGACAGGGGACACCGGGGAGCTGTTTTTT. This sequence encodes CASTRTGDTGELFF.

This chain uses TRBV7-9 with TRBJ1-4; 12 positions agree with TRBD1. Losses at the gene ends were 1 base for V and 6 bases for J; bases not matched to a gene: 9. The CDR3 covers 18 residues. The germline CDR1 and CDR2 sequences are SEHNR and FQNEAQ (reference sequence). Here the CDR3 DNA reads TGTGCCAGCAGCTTAGGCCGGGACAGGGGGCGAGCGGATGAAAAACTGTTTTTT. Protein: CASSLGRDRGRADEKLFF.

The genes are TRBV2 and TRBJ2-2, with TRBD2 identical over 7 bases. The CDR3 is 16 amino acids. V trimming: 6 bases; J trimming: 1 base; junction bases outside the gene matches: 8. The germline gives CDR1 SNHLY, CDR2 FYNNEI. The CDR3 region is CASRRSGGLNTGELFF. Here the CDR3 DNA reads TGTGCCAGCAGGCGGTCGGGGGGACTGAACACCGGGGAGCTGTTTTTT. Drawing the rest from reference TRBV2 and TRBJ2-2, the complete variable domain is EPEVTQTPSHQVTQMGQEVILRCVPISNHLYFYWYRQILGQKVEFLVSFYNNEISEKSEIFDDQFSVERPDGSNFTLKIRSTKLEDSAMYFCASRRSGGLNTGELFFGEGSRLTVL.

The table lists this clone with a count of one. The CDR3 sequence: CASSSGFHPDTQYF. The CDR3 DNA reads as TGCGCCAGCAGCTCGGGGTTCCATCCAGATACGCAGTATTTT. The chain couples TRBV5-1 to TRBJ2-3; perhaps TRBD2 as D (5 bases). Per the germline V gene, CDR1 is SGHRS and CDR2 is YFSETQ. CDR3 size: 14 residues. V lost 3 bases, J lost 4 bases, and 12 bases lay in between.

The CDR3 is CASSVRQGNEQFF. CDR3 DNA: TGTGCCAGCAGCGTGCGACAGGGGAATGAGCAGTTCTTC. V usage is TRBV9 and J usage is TRBJ2-1; 8 bases are shared with TRBD1. The ends lost 2 bases at V and 7 bases at J; junction bases unmatched: 2. The CDR3 contains 13 residues. Germline V CDR1 and CDR2: SGDLS, YYNGEE.

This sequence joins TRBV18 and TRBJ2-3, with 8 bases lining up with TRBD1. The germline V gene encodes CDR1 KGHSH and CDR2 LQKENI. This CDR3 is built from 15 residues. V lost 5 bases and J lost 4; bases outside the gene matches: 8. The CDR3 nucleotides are TGTGCCAGCTCATCTCGGCAGGGGGCTTCAGATACGCAGTATTTT. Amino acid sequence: CASSSRQGASDTQYF.

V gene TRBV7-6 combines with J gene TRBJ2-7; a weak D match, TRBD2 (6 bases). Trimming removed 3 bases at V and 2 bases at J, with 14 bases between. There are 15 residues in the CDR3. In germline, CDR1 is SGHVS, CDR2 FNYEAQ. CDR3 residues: CASSLERADPYEQYF. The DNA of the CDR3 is TGTGCCAGCAGCTTGGAGCGGGCTGACCCCTACGAGCAGTACTTC.

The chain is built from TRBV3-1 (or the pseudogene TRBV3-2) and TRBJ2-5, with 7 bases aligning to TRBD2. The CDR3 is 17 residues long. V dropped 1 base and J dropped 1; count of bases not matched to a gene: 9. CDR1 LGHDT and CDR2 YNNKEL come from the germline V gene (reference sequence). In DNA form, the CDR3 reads TGTGCCAGCAGCCAAGGTCTGGGAGGGGAACTCCAAGAGACCCAGTACTTC. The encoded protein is CASSQGLGGELQETQYF.

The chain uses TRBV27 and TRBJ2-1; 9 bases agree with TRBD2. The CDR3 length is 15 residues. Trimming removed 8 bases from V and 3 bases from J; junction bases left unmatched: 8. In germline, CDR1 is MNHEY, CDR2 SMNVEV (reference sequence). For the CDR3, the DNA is TGTGCCAGCGGCGGCGGGCGGGAGGGCTACAATGAGCAGTTCTTC. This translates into CASGGGREGYNEQFF.

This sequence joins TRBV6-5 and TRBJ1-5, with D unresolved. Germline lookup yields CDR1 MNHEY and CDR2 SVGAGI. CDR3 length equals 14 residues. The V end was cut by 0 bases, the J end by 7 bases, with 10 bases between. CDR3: CASSYSAAYQPQHF. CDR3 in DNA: TGTGCCAGCAGTTACTCCGCCGCGTACCAGCCCCAGCATTTT.

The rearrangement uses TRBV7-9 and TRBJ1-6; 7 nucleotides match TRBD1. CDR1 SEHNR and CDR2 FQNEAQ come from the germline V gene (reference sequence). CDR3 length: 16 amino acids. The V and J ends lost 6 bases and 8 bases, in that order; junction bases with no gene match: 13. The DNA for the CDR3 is TGTGCCAGCAGTCAGGGTGGGGTACAGGGGCATTCACCCCTCCACTTT. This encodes CASSQGGVQGHSPLHF.

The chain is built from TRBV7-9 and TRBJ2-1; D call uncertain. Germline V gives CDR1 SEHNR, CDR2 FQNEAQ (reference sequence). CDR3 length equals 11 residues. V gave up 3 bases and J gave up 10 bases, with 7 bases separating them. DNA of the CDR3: TGTGCCAGCAGCTTTAGGCGGGAGCAGTTCTTC. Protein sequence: CASSFRREQFF.

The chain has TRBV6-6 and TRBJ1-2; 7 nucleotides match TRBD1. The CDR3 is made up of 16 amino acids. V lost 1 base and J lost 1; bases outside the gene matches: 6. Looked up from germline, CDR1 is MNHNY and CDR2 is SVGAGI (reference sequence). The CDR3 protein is CASSYWGQSFNYGYTF. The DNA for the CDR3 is TGTGCCAGCAGTTACTGGGGACAGTCATTTAACTATGGCTACACCTTC.

The CDR3: CASSQEGTRRSNTEAFF. The CDR3 region has the DNA TGTGCCAGCAGCCAAGAAGGCACCAGACGGAGTAACACTGAAGCTTTCTTT. The chain uses TRBV4-2 and TRBJ1-1; no reliable D call. CDR1 and CDR2 from the germline V gene are LGHNA and YNFKEQ. This CDR3 is 17 amino acids long. The germline V and J ends were trimmed by 0 bases and 2 bases, with 16 bases remaining between them.

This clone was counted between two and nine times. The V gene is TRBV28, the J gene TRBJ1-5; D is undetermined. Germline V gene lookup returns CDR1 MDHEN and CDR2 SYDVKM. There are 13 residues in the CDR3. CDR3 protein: CASRAPGGQPQHF. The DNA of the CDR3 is TGTGCATCGAGGGCACCCGGAGGTCAGCCCCAGCATTTT.

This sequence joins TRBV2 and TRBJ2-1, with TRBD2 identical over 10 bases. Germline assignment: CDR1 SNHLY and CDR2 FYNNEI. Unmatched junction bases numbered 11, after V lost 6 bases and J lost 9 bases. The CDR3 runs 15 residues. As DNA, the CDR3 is TGTGCCAGCAGCCTCGGATTAGCGGGGGGAGGTGAGCAGTTCTTC. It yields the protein CASSLGLAGGGEQFF.

The CDR3 loop is CASSYPQVAGGKETQYF. The DNA for the CDR3 is TGTGCCAGCAGTTACCCCCAGGTAGCGGGGGGTAAAGAGACCCAGTACTTC. This chain uses TRBV6-2 or TRBV6-3 with TRBJ2-5; 10 bases line up with TRBD2. The germline CDR1 and CDR2 sequences are MNHEY and SVGEGT. This CDR3 has 17 residues. V was clipped by 2 bases and J by 3 bases; unmatched bases: 9.

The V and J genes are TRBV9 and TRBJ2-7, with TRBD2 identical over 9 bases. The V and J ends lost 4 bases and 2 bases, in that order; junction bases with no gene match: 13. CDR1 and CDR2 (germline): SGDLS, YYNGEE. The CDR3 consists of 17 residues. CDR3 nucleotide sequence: TGTGCCAGCAGCACAAATTACGGGACTAGCAGTCCCTACGAGCAGTACTTC. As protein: CASSTNYGTSSPYEQYF.

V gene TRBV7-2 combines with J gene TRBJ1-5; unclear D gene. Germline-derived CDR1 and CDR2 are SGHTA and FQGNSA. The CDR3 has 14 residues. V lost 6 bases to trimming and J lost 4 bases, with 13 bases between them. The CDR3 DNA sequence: TGTGCCAGCAGTTACAACAGCAGAAATCAGCCCCAGCATTTT. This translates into CASSYNSRNQPQHF.

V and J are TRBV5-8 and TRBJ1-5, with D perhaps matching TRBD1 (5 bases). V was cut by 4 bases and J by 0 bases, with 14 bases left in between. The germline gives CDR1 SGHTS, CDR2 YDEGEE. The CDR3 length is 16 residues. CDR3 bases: TGTGCCAGCAGCCCAGGGAGGGGTCTTAGCAATCAGCCCCAGCATTTT. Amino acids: CASSPGRGLSNQPQHF.

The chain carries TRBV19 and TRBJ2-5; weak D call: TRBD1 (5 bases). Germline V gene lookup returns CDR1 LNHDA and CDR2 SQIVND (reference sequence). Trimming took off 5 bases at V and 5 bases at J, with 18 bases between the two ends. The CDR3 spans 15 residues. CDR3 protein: CASSPTATGLETQYF. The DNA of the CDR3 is TGTGCCAGTAGTCCTACGGCCACAGGCCTGGAGACCCAGTACTTC.

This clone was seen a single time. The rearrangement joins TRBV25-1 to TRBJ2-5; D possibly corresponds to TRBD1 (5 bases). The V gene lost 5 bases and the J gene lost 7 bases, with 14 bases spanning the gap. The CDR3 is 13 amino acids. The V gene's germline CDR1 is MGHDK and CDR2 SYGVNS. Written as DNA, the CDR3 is TGTGCCAGCAGTCCCAGACAGTGGGGGACCCAGTACTTC. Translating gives CASSPRQWGTQYF.

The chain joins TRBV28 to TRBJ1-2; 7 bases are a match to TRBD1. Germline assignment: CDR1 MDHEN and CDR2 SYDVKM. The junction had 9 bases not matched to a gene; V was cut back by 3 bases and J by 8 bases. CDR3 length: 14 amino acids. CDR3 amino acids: CASSFDRVRWGYTF. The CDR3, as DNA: TGTGCCAGCAGTTTCGACAGGGTACGGTGGGGCTACACCTTC.

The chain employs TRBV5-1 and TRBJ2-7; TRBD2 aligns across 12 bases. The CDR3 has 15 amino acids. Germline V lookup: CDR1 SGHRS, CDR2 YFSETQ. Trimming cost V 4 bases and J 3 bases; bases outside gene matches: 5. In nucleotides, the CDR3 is TGCGCCAGCAGCGGCGGGACTAGCGGGCGCTACGAGCAGTACTTC. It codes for CASSGGTSGRYEQYF.

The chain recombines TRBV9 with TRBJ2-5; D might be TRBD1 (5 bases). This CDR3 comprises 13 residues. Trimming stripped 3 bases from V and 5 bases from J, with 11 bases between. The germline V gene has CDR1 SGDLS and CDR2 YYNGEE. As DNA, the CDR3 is TGTGCCAGCAGCGCTGGACAATCGGAGACCCAGTACTTC. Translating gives CASSAGQSETQYF.

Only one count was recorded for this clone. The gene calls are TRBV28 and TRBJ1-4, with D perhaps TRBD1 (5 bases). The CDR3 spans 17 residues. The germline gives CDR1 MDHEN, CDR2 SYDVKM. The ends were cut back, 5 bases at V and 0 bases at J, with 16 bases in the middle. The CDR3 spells CASSPPQGAATNEKLFF. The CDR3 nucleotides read TGTGCCAGCAGTCCACCCCAGGGTGCCGCAACTAATGAAAAACTGTTTTTT.